The 12 T cell receptor beta chains listed next were all sequenced from one sample in a study of cytomegalovirus exposure and HLA in healthy donors. PCR employed 60 Vbeta and 13 Jbeta primers. Repertoires were generated with immunoSEQ multiplex PCR, while TCRdb's copy carries only in-frame clones and drops some. The sample records 60,000 to 75,000 clones, around 74% being singletons. The sequenced material came from PBMCs. The receptors originated from a young woman in good health and CMV-seropositive.

The J gene is TRBJ2-6, the V gene TRBV7-2, with D unresolved. There are 14 residues in the CDR3. V was clipped by 8 bases and J by 0 bases, with 8 bases between them. The germline V gene has CDR1 SGHTA and CDR2 FQGNSA. The CDR3 sequence is CASLAPSGANVLTF. CDR3 nucleotide sequence: TGTGCCAGCTTGGCTCCCTCTGGGGCCAACGTCCTGACTTTC.

The chain has TRBV29-1 and TRBJ2-4; 10 bases match TRBD1. This CDR3 contains 14 residues. Losses at the gene ends were 7 bases for V and 7 bases for J; bases not matched to a gene: 10. The germline V gene encodes CDR1 SQVTM and CDR2 ANQGSEA. In DNA form, the CDR3 reads TGCAGCGCCGGGACAGGGGAGAGAGGCAACATTCAGTACTTC. It translates to CSAGTGERGNIQYF.

The chain employs TRBV19 and TRBJ2-7; D possibly corresponds to TRBD2 (5 bases). The CDR3 covers 15 residues. Per germline, CDR1 LNHDA and CDR2 SQIVND (reference sequence). Between the trimmed V and J ends, which lost 7 bases and 6 bases, there was a span of 22 bases. CDR3 amino acids: CASNTLLTGKGEQYF. In nucleotides, the CDR3 is TGTGCCAGTAACACCCTGTTGACGGGGAAGGGCGAGCAGTACTTC. Full variable domain (missing parts from reference TRBV19 and TRBJ2-7): DGGITQSPKYLFRKEGQNVTLSCEQNLNHDAMYWYRQDPGQGLRLIYYSQIVNDFQKGDIAEGYSVSREKKESFPLTVTSAQKNPTAFYLCASNTLLTGKGEQYFGPGTRLTVT.

J is TRBJ2-7 and V is TRBV28, with 7 bases identical to TRBD2. V shed 4 bases, J shed 4 bases, and the junction held 13 bases outside the gene matches. Germline-derived CDR1 and CDR2 are MDHEN and SYDVKM. The CDR3 sequence is 16 residues long. The CDR3 nucleotides are TGTGCCAGCAGTTCAGGAAGGACATGGGAGGGGTACGAGCAGTACTTC. This translates into CASSSGRTWEGYEQYF. Full variable domain (rest looked up from reference TRBV28 and TRBJ2-7): DVKVTQSSRYLVKRTGEKVFLECVQDMDHENMFWYRQDPGLGLRLIYFSYDVKMKEKGDIPEGYSVSREKKERFSLILESASTNQTSMYLCASSSGRTWEGYEQYFGPGTRLTVT.

The rearrangement uses TRBV20-1 and TRBJ1-2; D gene ambiguous. CDR1 and CDR2 (germline): DFQATT, SNEGSKA (reference sequence). Trimming pared 0 bases from V and 6 bases from J, leaving 2 bases between. The CDR3 runs to 10 residues. The CDR3 is CSARDNGYTF. The CDR3 region has the DNA TGCAGTGCTAGAGATAATGGCTACACCTTC.

The chain uses TRBV29-1 and TRBJ2-3, with 7 nucleotides matching TRBD2. The CDR3 totals 13 residues. Germline values: CDR1 SQVTM, CDR2 ANQGSEA. Trimming took 6 bases from V and 5 from J; bases not matched to a gene: 8. The CDR3 region is CSVSGTGGDTQYF. The CDR3, as DNA: TGCAGCGTGAGCGGGACGGGGGGAGATACGCAGTATTTT.

The genes are TRBV7-9 and TRBJ2-3; weak D call: TRBD2 (5 bases). From germline, CDR1 is SEHNR and CDR2 FQNEAQ (reference sequence). There are 16 residues in the CDR3. Between the trimmed V and J ends, which lost 5 bases and 3 bases, there was a span of 18 bases. This chain's CDR3 is CASSRPGSVGTDTQYF. CDR3 in DNA: TGTGCCAGCAGCCGTCCGGGTAGCGTAGGGACAGATACGCAGTATTTT.

The rearrangement uses TRBV25-1 and TRBJ2-5; D is undetermined. The CDR3 covers 15 residues. Trimming left V 4 bases short and J 4 bases short, with 16 bases between. The V gene's germline CDR1 is MGHDK and CDR2 SYGVNS. This CDR3 reads CASSASRVVTETQYF. For the CDR3, the DNA is TGTGCCAGCAGTGCCTCCCGGGTGGTGACAGAGACCCAGTACTTC. The full variable domain, its missing parts supplied by reference TRBV25-1 and TRBJ2-5, is EADIYQTPRYLVIGTGKKITLECSQTMGHDKMYWYQQDPGMELHLIHYSYGVNSTEKGDLSSESTVSRIRTEHFPLTLESARPSHTSQYLCASSASRVVTETQYFGPGTRLLVL.

The chain is built from TRBV6-1 and TRBJ1-5; TRBD1 aligns across 8 bases. This CDR3 is built from 16 residues. CDR1 and CDR2 (germline): MNHNS, SASEGT. V was pared by 2 bases and J by 7 bases, with 10 bases of the junction left unmatched. CDR3: CASSEQLVQGGQPQHF. CDR3 nucleotides: TGTGCCAGCAGTGAACAATTGGTACAGGGGGGGCAGCCCCAGCATTTT.

V usage is TRBV6-1 and J usage is TRBJ1-1; 7 nucleotides agree with TRBD1. Germline assignment: CDR1 MNHNS and CDR2 SASEGT. The CDR3 runs 14 residues. J lost 6 bases, V lost 7 bases, and 11 bases had no gene match. CDR3: CASIHMTGLSEAFF. CDR3 coding DNA: TGTGCCAGCATCCATATGACAGGGTTATCTGAAGCTTTCTTT.

The V call is TRBV5-1, the J call TRBJ2-7; D gene ambiguous. V was pared by 1 base and J by 3 bases, with 8 bases between. CDR1 is SGHRS, CDR2 YFSETQ, per germline. The CDR3 extends over 13 amino acids. The CDR3 loop reads CASSLYSGYEQYF. The CDR3 nucleotides are TGCGCCAGCAGCTTGTATAGTGGCTACGAGCAGTACTTC.

V gene TRBV6-6 combines with J gene TRBJ2-7, with TRBD1 matching 7 bases. V lost 4 bases to trimming and J lost 0 bases; unmatched junction nucleotides: 0. The CDR3 covers 13 residues. Germline V lookup: CDR1 MNHNY, CDR2 SVGAGI (reference sequence). CDR3 nucleotides: TGTGCCAGCAGTTGGGACAGCTCCTACGAGCAGTACTTC. This codes for CASSWDSSYEQYF.